Shown below are 10 T cell receptor beta chains from a single sample sequenced in a study of CD8+ T cells in alopecia areata. The authors sorted pooled cutaneous lymph node cells using CD4, CD8alpha, NKG2D, NKG2ACE and other markers. It was cDNA, reverse transcribed from extracted RNA, that served as the sequencing template. The data were produced by immunoSEQ multiplex PCR, yet TCRdb's version contains in-frame clones alone and is incomplete. There are about 19,000 clones in the sample, none observed a single time. Sequenced sample: CD8+ T cells sorted from a lymph node. The receptors come from a C3H/HeJ mouse with alopecia areata. The MHC haplotype recorded for the strain is H2-k.

In its sample, this clone was seen many times. Each gene name is a mouse one. The sequenced part of the CDR3 DNA is TGCACCTGCAGTGCAGGGACTTTCCAAGAC. Amino acid sequence: CTCSAGTFQD. The full CDR3 protein reads CTCSAGTFQDTQYF. The chain links TRBV1 to TRBJ2-5, with D possibly being TRBD2 (5 bases). The missing CDR3 end, 4 residues past where the read stops, is filled in from the germline J gene. The CDR3 is 14 amino acids. Germline V gives CDR1 NSQYPW, CDR2 LRSPGD (reference sequence). Deletions cut 1 base from V and 2 bases from J, with 7 bases between.

As for this clone: Gene and germline names: mouse. The read is 4 residues too short to cover the CDR3 end, so that end is filled in from the germline J gene. The V and J genes are TRBV1 and TRBJ1-1; maybe TRBD1 (6 bases). Per the germline V gene, CDR1 is NSQYPW and CDR2 is LRSPGD (reference sequence). The CDR3 extends over 13 amino acids. V lost 4 bases and J lost 3, with 9 bases in between. The CDR3 reads CTCSGDNHTEVFF. CDR3 DNA (partial): TGCACCTGCAGTGGGGACAACCACACA.

As for this clone: Gene labels here are mouse ones. The read finishes 4 residues shy of the CDR3 end, and the germline J gene is used to complete it. The chain carries TRBV16 and TRBJ2-1; D perhaps matches TRBD2 (5 bases). The V end was cut by 5 bases, the J end by 3 bases, with 14 bases between. Germline V gene lookup returns CDR1 SGHSA and CDR2 FRNQAP. This CDR3 region has 15 residues. The DNA read from the CDR3 is TGTGCAAGCAGCCCCCTCGGCTGGGTCTATGCT. It specifies CASSPLGWVYA. The full CDR3 protein reads CASSPLGWVYAEQFF.

This clone has at least ten counts. Gene names refer to mouse genes. The read ends 4 residues before the CDR3 terminus; that terminus is restored from the germline J gene. V gene TRBV19 combines with J gene TRBJ2-5; 11 bases fit TRBD2. The CDR3 is 15 residues long. The germline V gene encodes CDR1 FNHDT and CDR2 SITEND (reference sequence). The trim removed 6 bases at V and 2 bases at J, leaving 5 bases unmatched. The CDR3 loop is CASTPTGGGQDTQYF. The sequenced CDR3 bases are TGTGCCAGCACCCCGACTGGGGGGGGCCAAGAC.

This clone has just a few counts. The gene names here belong to mouse. Read data end 4 residues before the CDR3 end; the end is taken from the germline J gene. This chain links TRBV13-1 with TRBJ2-2; tentative D call: TRBD1 (5 bases). The CDR3 has 15 amino acids. Germline assignment: CDR1 NSHNY and CDR2 SYGAGN. Trimming removed 1 base at V and 1 base at J, with 8 bases between. The CDR3 sequence is CASSDTDKNTGQLYF. The sequenced part of the CDR3 DNA is TGTGCCAGCAGTGATACGGACAAAAACACCGGG.

This clone was counted between two and nine times. These gene names are mouse names. The CDR3 goes on 4 residues after the read ends, and that part is filled in from the germline J gene. The chain links TRBV1 to TRBJ2-5, with D perhaps matching TRBD1 (6 bases). Per germline, CDR1 NSQYPW and CDR2 LRSPGD (reference sequence). This CDR3 has 13 amino acids. CDR3 DNA (partial): TGCACCTGCAGTGCACAGGGGAGGGAC. Protein sequence: CTCSAQGRD. The whole CDR3 is CTCSAQGRDTQYF.

Remarks on this clone: Germline and genes here are mouse. Read data end 4 residues before the CDR3 end; the end is taken from the germline J gene. This rearrangement joins TRBV16 to TRBJ2-5; 11 bases agree with TRBD1. This CDR3 is 15 amino acids long. Germline CDR1 reads SGHSA; CDR2 reads FRNQAP. The part of the CDR3 DNA that was read is TGTGCAAGCATCCCGGGGACAGGGGGGGAAGAC. It yields the protein CASIPGTGGED. The whole CDR3 is CASIPGTGGEDTQYF.

Within the sample, this clone is medium-sized. Each gene name is a mouse one. The read halts 4 residues ahead of the CDR3 end, with the missing end drawn from the germline J gene. The genes are TRBV13-3 and TRBJ1-2; 8 bases agree with TRBD1. V gave up 0 bases and J gave up 2 bases; unmatched junction bases: 3. Germline V lookup: CDR1 NNHDY, CDR2 SYVADS. CDR3 length equals 15 residues. The covered CDR3 bases are TGTGCCAGCAGTGATGGGACAGGGAGGAACTCC. The encoded protein is CASSDGTGRNS. The complete CDR3 reads CASSDGTGRNSDYTF.

On this clone itself: Genes here carry mouse names. Read sequence stops 4 residues before the CDR3 end, and the germline J gene provides the missing end. Additional DNA sequences in this sample encode the identical CDR3. The chain joins TRBV19 to TRBJ2-3; TRBD2 matches 9 bases. Germline CDR1 FNHDT, CDR2 SITEND (reference sequence). Trimming took 5 bases from V and 0 from J; bases not matched to a gene: 1. The length of the CDR3 is 14 residues. CDR3 DNA (partial): TGTGCCAGCAGGGACTGGGGTAGTGCAGAA. As protein: CASRDWGSAE. The full CDR3 reads CASRDWGSAETLYF.

This clone was seen many times. Germline and genes here are mouse. The read ends 4 residues early relative to the CDR3; the germline J gene fills the gap. The chain has TRBV13-3 and TRBJ1-2, with TRBD1 identical over 9 bases. The germline V gene has CDR1 NNHDY and CDR2 SYVADS. CDR3 length equals 14 residues. V was pared by 1 base and J by 3 bases, with 1 base of the junction left unmatched. CDR3 in amino acids: CASSDWDRDSDYTF. The sequenced part of the CDR3 DNA is TGTGCCAGCAGTGATTGGGACAGGGACTCC.